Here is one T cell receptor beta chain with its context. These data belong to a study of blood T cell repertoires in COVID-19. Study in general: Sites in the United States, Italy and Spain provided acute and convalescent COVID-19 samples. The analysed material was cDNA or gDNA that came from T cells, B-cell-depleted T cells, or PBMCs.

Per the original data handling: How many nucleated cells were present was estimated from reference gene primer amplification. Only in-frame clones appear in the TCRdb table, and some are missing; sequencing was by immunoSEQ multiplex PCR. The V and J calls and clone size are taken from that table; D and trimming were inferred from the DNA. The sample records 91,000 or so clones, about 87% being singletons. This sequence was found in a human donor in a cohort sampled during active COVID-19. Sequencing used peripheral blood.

The CDR3 here is CASSQDPGWNTEAFF. CDR3 nucleotide sequence: TGTGCCAGCAGCCAAGATCCAGGCTGGAACACTGAAGCTTTCTTT. The chain carries TRBV3-1 (or the pseudogene TRBV3-2) and TRBJ1-1; D call uncertain. The CDR3 extends over 15 amino acids. Trimming pared 0 bases from V and 1 base from J, leaving 9 bases between. Germline V CDR1 and CDR2: LGHDT, YNNKEL (reference sequence).